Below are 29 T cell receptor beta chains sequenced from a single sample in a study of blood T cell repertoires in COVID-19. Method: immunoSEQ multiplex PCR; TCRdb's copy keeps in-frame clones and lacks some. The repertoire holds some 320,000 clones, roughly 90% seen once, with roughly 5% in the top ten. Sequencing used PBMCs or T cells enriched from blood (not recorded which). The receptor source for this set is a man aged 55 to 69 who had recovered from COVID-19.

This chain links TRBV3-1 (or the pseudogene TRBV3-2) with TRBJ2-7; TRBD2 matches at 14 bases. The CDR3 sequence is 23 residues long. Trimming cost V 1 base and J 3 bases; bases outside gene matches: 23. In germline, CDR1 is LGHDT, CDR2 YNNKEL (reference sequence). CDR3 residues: CASSQGEGLAGGGGPRLNYEQYF. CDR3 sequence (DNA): TGTGCCAGCAGCCAAGGGGAAGGACTAGCGGGAGGAGGGGGACCACGGCTAAACTACGAGCAGTACTTC.

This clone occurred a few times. The chain's CDR3 is CASRETAANSPLHF. CDR3 coding DNA: TGTGCCAGCAGGGAGACAGCAGCTAATTCACCCCTCCACTTT. The chain has TRBV6-5 and TRBJ1-6; TRBD1 is a possible D gene (5 bases). Trimming took off 6 bases at V and 6 bases at J, with 12 bases between the two ends. The CDR3 has 14 amino acids. Germline V CDR1 and CDR2: MNHEY, SVGAGI.

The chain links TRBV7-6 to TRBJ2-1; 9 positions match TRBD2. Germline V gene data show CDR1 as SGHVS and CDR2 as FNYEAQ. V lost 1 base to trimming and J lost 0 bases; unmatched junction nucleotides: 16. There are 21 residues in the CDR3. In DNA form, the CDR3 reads TGTGCCAGCAGCTTAGTGTCAGCGGGAGGTCTACAACCAAGCTCCTACAATGAGCAGTTCTTC. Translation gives CASSLVSAGGLQPSSYNEQFF.

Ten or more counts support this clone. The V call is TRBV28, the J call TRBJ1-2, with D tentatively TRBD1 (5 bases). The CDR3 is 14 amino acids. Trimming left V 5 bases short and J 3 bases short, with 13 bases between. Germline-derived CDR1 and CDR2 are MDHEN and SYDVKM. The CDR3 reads CASSAHTGDYGYTF. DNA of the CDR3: TGTGCCAGCAGTGCCCACACAGGAGACTATGGCTACACCTTC.

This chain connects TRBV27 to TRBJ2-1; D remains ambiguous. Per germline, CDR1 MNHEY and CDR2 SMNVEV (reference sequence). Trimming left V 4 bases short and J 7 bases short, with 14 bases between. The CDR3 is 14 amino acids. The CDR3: CASSSVMPGNEQFF. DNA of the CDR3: TGTGCCAGCAGTTCAGTCATGCCCGGGAATGAGCAGTTCTTC.

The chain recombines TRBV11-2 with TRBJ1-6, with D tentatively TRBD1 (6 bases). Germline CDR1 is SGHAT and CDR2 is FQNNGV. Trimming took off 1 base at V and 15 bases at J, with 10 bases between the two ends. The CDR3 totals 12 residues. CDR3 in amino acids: CASSLAGDRLHF. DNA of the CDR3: TGTGCCAGCAGCTTAGCAGGGGACCGCCTCCACTTT. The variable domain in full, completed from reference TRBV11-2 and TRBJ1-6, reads EAGVAQSPRYKIIEKRQSVAFWCNPISGHATLYWYQQILGQGPKLLIQFQNNGVVDDSQLPKDRFSAERLKGVDSTLKIQPAKLEDSAVYLCASSLAGDRLHFGNGTRLTVT.

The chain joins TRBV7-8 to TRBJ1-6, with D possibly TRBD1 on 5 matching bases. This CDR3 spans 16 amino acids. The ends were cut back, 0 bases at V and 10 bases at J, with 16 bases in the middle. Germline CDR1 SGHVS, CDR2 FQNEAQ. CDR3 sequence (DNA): TGTGCCAGCAGCTTAGCGTCCAGGGAACTTGGCTCACCCCTCCACTTT. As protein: CASSLASRELGSPLHF.

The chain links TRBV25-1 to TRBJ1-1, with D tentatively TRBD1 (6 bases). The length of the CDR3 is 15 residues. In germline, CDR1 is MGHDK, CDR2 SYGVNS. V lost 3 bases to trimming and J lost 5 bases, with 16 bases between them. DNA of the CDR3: TGTGCCAGCAGTGACGCACAAACAGGGAATACTGAAGCTTTCTTT. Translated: CASSDAQTGNTEAFF.

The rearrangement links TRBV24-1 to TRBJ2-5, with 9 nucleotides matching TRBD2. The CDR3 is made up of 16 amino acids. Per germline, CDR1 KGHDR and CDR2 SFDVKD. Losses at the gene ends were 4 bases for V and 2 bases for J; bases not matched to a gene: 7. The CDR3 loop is CATSDPRAGGQETQYF. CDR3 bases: TGTGCCACCAGTGACCCAAGAGCGGGAGGACAAGAGACCCAGTACTTC.

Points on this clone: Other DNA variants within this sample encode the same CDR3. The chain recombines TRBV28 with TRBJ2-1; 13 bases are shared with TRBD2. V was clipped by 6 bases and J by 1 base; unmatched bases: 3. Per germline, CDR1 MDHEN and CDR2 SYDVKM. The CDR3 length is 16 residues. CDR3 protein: CASRGTSGISYNEQFF. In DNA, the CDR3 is TGTGCCAGCAGAGGGACTAGCGGGATTTCCTACAATGAGCAGTTCTTC.

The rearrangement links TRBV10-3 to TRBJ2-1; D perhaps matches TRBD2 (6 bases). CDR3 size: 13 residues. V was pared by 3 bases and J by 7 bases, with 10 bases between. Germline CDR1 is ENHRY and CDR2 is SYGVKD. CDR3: CAISDQLANEQFF. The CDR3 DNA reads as TGTGCCATCAGTGACCAACTAGCAAATGAGCAGTTCTTC.

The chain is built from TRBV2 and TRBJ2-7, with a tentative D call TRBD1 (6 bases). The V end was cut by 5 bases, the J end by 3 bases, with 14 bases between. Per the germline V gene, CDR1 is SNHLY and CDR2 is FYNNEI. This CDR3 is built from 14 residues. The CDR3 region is CASSSWTVIYEQYF. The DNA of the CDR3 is TGTGCCAGCAGTAGCTGGACAGTGATCTACGAGCAGTACTTC.

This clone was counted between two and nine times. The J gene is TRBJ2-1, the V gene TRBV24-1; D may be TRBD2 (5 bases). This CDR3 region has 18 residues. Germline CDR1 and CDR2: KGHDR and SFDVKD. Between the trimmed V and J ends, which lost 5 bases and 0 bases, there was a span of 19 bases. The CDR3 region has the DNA TGTGCCACCAGTGGCCCACATCTAGCAGAGAGCTCCTACAATGAGCAGTTCTTC. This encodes CATSGPHLAESSYNEQFF.

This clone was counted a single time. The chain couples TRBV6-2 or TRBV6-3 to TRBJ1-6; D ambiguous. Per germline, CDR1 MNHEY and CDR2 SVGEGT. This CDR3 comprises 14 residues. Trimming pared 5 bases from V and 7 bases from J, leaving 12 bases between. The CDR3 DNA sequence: TGTGCCAGCAGTACACTCGACGGGAATTCACCCCTCCACTTT. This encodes CASSTLDGNSPLHF.

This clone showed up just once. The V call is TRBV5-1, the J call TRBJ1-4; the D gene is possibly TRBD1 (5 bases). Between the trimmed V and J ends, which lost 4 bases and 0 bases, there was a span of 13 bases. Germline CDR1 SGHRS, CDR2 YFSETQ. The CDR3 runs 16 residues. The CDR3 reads CASSTGVVATNEKLFF. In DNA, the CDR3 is TGCGCCAGCAGCACGGGGGTGGTTGCAACTAATGAAAAACTGTTTTTT.

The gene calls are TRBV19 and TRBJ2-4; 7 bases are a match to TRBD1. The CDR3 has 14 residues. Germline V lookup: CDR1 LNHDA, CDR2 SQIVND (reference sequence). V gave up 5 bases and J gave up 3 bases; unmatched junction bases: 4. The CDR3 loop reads CASSFDRVKNIQYF. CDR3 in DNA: TGTGCCAGTAGTTTCGACAGGGTCAAAAACATTCAGTACTTC.

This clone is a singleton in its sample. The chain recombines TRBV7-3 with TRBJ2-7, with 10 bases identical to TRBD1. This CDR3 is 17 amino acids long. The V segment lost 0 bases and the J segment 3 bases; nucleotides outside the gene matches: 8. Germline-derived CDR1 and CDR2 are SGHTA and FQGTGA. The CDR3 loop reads CASSLTADRGQGYEQYF. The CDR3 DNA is TGTGCCAGCAGCTTAACCGCAGACAGGGGGCAGGGCTACGAGCAGTACTTC.

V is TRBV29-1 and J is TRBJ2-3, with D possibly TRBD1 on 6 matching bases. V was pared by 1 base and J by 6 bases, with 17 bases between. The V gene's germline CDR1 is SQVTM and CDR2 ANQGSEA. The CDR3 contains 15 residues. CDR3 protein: CSVEGGDRLSDTQYF. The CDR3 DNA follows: TGCAGCGTTGAAGGGGGTGACAGGTTATCGGATACGCAGTATTTT.

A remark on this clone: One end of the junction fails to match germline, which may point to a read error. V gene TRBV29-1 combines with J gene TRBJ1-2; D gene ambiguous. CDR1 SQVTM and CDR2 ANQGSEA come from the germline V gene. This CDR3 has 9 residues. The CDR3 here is CSVEESGAF. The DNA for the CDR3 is TGCAGCGTTGAAGAATCCGGAGCTTTC. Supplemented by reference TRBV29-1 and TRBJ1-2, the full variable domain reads SAVISQKPSRDICQRGTSLTIQCQVDSQVTMMFWYRQQPGQSLTLIATANQGSEATYESGFVIDKFPISRPNLTFSTLTVSNMSPEDSSIYLCSVEESGAFGSGTRLTVV.

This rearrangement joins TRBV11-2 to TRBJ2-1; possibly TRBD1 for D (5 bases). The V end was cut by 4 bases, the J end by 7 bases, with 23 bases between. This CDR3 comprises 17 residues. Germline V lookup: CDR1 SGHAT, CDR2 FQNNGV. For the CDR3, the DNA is TGTGCCAGCAGCTCCGTCTCACTACCTCAGCCAGGGAATGAGCAGTTCTTC. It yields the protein CASSSVSLPQPGNEQFF.

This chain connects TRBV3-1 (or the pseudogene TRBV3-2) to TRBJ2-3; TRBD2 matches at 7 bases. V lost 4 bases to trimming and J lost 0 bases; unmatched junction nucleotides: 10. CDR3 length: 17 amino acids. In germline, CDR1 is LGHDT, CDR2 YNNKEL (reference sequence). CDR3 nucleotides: TGTGCCAGCAGCCGGCGGACTAGAGCGGCGAGCACAGATACGCAGTATTTT. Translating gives CASSRRTRAASTDTQYF.

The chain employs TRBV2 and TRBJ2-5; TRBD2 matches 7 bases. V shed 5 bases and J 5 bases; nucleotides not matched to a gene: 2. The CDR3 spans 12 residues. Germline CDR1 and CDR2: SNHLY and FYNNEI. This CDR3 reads CASSQGGETQYF. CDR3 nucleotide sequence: TGTGCCAGCAGTCAGGGAGGGGAGACCCAGTACTTC.

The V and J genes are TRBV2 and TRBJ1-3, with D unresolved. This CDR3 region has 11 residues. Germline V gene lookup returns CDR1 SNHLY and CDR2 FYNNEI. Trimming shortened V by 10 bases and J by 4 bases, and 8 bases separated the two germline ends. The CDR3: CATSEGNTIYF. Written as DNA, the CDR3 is TGTGCCACCTCGGAGGGAAACACCATATATTTT.

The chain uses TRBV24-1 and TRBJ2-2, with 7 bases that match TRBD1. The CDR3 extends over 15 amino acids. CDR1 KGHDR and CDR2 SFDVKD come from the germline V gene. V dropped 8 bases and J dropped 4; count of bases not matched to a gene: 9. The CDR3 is CATTDSGQLTGELFF. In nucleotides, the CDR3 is TGTGCCACCACCGACTCGGGACAGCTCACCGGGGAGCTGTTTTTT.

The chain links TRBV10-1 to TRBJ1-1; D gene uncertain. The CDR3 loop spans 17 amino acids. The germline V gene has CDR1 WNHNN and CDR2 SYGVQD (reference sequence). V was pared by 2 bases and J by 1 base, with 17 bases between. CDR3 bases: TGCGCCAGCAGTGAGCGTTTTGATGGCAGTTCGAACACTGAAGCTTTCTTT. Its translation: CASSERFDGSSNTEAFF.

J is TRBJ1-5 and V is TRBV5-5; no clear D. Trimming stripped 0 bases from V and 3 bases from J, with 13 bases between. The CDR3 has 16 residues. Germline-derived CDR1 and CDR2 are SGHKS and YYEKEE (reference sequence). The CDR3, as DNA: TGTGCCAGCAGCTTGGGCCACCGGGTCCCCAATCAGCCCCAGCATTTT. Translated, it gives CASSLGHRVPNQPQHF.

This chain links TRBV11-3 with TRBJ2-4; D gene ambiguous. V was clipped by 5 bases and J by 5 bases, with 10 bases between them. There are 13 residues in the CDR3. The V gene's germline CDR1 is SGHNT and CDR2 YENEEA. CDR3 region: CASSPPSENIQYF. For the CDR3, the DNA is TGTGCCAGCAGCCCCCCATCAGAAAACATTCAGTACTTC.

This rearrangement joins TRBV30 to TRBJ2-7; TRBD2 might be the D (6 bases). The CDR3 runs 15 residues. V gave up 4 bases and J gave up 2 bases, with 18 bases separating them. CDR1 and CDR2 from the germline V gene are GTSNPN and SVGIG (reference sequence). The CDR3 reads CAWTYGTLGAYEQYF. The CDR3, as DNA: TGTGCCTGGACTTATGGGACTCTGGGGGCCTACGAGCAGTACTTC. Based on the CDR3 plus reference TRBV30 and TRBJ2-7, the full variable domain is SQTIHQWPATLVQPVGSPLSLECTVEGTSNPNLYWYRQAAGRGLQLLFYSVGIGQISSEVPQNLSASRPQDRQFILSSKKLLLSDSGFYLCAWTYGTLGAYEQYFGPGTRLTVT.

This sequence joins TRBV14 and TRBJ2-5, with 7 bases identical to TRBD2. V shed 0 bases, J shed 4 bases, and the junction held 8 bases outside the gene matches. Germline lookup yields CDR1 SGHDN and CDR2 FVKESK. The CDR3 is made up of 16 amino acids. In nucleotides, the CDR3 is TGTGCCAGCAGCCAAGAAGGCGGGAGTTACCGAGAGACCCAGTACTTC. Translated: CASSQEGGSYRETQYF.